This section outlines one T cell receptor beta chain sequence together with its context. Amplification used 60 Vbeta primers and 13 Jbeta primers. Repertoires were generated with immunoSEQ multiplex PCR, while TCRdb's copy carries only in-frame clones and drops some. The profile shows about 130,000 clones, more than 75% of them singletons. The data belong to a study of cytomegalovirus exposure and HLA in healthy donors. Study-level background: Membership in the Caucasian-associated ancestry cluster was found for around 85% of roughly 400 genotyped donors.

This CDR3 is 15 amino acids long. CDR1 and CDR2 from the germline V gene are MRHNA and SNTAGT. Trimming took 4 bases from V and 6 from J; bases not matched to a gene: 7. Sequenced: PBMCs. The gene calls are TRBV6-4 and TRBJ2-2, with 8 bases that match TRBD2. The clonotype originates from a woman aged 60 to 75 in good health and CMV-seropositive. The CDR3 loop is CASSAQRGMAGELFF. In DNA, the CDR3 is TGTGCCAGCAGTGCCCAGCGGGGGATGGCCGGGGAGCTGTTTTTT.